The sequence of this T cell receptor beta chain was determined in a study of cytomegalovirus exposure and HLA in healthy donors. CDR3 length: 15 amino acids. V lost 4 bases to trimming and J lost 6 bases; unmatched junction nucleotides: 6. CDR1 is SGDLS, CDR2 YYNGEE, per germline. The PCR was carried out with 60 Vbeta primers and 13 Jbeta primers. Here immunoSEQ multiplex PCR was the method, and the copy in TCRdb shows in-frame clones only, minus some. The sample gives more than 100,000 clones, around 75% of which show up once; 2.1% is in the top ten. The source is a man aged 30 to 45 in good health and CMV-seronegative. This rearrangement joins TRBV9 to TRBJ1-4; 10 nucleotides align to TRBD1. The specimen was PBMCs. CDR3 nucleotides: TGTGCCAGCAGCCCCACCGGGACAGGGGATGAAAAACTGTTTTTT. This translates into CASSPTGTGDEKLFF.